This is a list of T cell receptor beta chains from one sample in a study of blood T cell repertoires in COVID-19. Here immunoSEQ multiplex PCR was the method, and the copy in TCRdb shows in-frame clones only, minus some. Among some 150,000 clones listed, 88% were seen once. Sequencing used PBMCs or T cells enriched from blood (not recorded which). The receptor source for this set is a woman under 40 with acute COVID-19. The CDR3 runs from the conserved cysteine through the conserved F or W. The D gene is left open where the match is weak. Only part of the rows carry a size: once, few, many, or a class if the clone is expanded.

abundance	j_gene	v_gene	d_gene	CDR3aa	CDR3nt
NA	TRBJ2-7	TRBV10-3	NA	CAISEGAAGLYEQYF	TGTGCCATCAGCGAAGGGGCCGCTGGCCTCTACGAGCAGTACTTC
NA	TRBJ1-3	TRBV10-3	TRBD1	CAISEDRGGNTIYF	TGTGCCATCAGCGAGGACAGGGGGGGAAACACCATATATTTT
NA	TRBJ1-1	TRBV28	NA	CASSDHREVTEAFF	TGTGCCAGCAGTGATCACAGGGAAGTAACTGAAGCTTTCTTT
NA	TRBJ2-3	TRBV7-2	NA	CASSPQGPDTQYF	TGTGCCAGCAGCCCGCAGGGTCCAGATACGCAGTATTTT
NA	TRBJ1-1	TRBV18	NA	CASSPALNTEAFF	TGTGCCAGCTCACCAGCGCTGAACACTGAAGCTTTCTTT
NA	TRBJ1-1	TRBV19	NA	CASTPGGARTEAFF	TGTGCCAGTACCCCAGGCGGGGCACGCACTGAAGCTTTCTTT
NA	TRBJ2-5	TRBV7-9	NA	CASSLTTQETQYF	TGTGCCAGCAGCTTGACAACACAAGAGACCCAGTACTTC
NA	TRBJ1-6	TRBV16	TRBD1	CASAQVRDRVNSPLHF	TGTGCCAGCGCCCAGGTCCGAGACAGGGTAAATTCACCCCTCCACTTT
NA	TRBJ2-3	TRBV11-3	TRBD2	CASSPGLATDTQYF	TGTGCCAGCAGCCCTGGACTAGCCACAGATACGCAGTATTTT
NA	TRBJ1-1	TRBV28	TRBD1	CASSLLTGGAFF	TGTGCCAGCAGTTTATTGACAGGGGGAGCTTTCTTT
once	TRBJ1-4	TRBV27	NA	CASSLTRQIEKLFF	TGTGCCAGCAGTTTAACCCGACAGATAGAAAAACTGTTTTTT
NA	TRBJ1-3	TRBV3-1/TRBV3-2	NA	CASSQDTPGQFRNTIYF	TGTGCCAGCAGCCAAGATACCCCCGGACAGTTCAGAAACACCATATATTTT
NA	TRBJ2-1	TRBV2	TRBD1	CASRLQGVPNYNEQFF	TGTGCCAGCAGATTGCAGGGGGTCCCCAACTACAATGAGCAGTTCTTC
once	TRBJ2-2	TRBV30	TRBD2	CAWSPPSGRNTGELFF	TGTGCCTGGAGCCCACCTAGCGGGAGAAACACCGGGGAGCTGTTTTTT
NA	TRBJ2-1	TRBV7-9	TRBD2	CASSLGLAAYNEQFF	TGTGCCAGCAGCTTAGGGCTAGCGGCATACAATGAGCAGTTCTTC
NA	TRBJ2-1	TRBV11-2	TRBD2	CASSPRTSGPGSYNEQFF	TGTGCCAGCAGCCCAAGGACTAGCGGGCCAGGCTCCTACAATGAGCAGTTCTTC
NA	TRBJ1-1	TRBV5-1	NA	CASSLESPGINTEAFF	TGCGCCAGCAGCTTGGAAAGCCCAGGAATTAACACTGAAGCTTTCTTT
NA	TRBJ2-1	TRBV18	TRBD2	CASSTSTSGSFYNEQFF	TGTGCCAGCTCAACATCGACTAGCGGGAGTTTTTACAATGAGCAGTTCTTC
NA	TRBJ2-1	TRBV28	TRBD2	CASSLDGGSRQFF	TGTGCCAGCAGTCTTGACGGGGGGTCCAGGCAGTTCTTC
NA	TRBJ2-1	TRBV19	TRBD2	CASREGASYNEQFF	TGTGCCAGTCGGGAGGGCGCCTCCTACAATGAGCAGTTCTTC
once	TRBJ2-3	TRBV5-1	NA	CASSPAGGTDTQYF	TGCGCCAGCAGCCCGGCAGGCGGCACAGATACGCAGTATTTT
NA	TRBJ1-5	TRBV28	NA	CASRPYTLTFPSNQPQHF	TGTGCCAGCAGGCCCTACACGTTGACATTTCCGAGCAATCAGCCCCAGCATTTT
NA	TRBJ1-5	TRBV29-1	NA	CSGYSPNQPQHF	TGCAGCGGATACAGCCCCAATCAGCCCCAGCATTTT
NA	TRBJ1-2	TRBV15	TRBD1	CATSRLEGAQAYGYTF	TGTGCCACCAGCAGATTAGAGGGGGCGCAAGCCTATGGCTACACCTTC
NA	TRBJ2-7	TRBV27	TRBD2	CASSLSGTSGTFDYEQYF	TGTGCCAGCAGTTTATCAGGGACTAGCGGGACCTTTGACTACGAGCAGTACTTC
NA	TRBJ2-7	TRBV27	NA	CASGTLTGAYEQYF	TGTGCCAGCGGCACCCTGACAGGTGCCTACGAGCAGTACTTC
NA	TRBJ2-7	TRBV29-1	NA	CSVSVVNEQYF	TGCAGCGTCTCGGTAGTGAACGAGCAGTACTTC
NA	TRBJ2-7	TRBV18	TRBD1	CASSPGTGSLGEQYF	TGTGCCAGCTCACCCGGGACAGGCTCCCTCGGGGAGCAGTACTTC
NA	TRBJ2-7	TRBV6-1	TRBD2	CASSERIAGVYEQYF	TGTGCCAGCAGTGAAAGGATAGCGGGCGTTTACGAGCAGTACTTC
NA	TRBJ1-2	TRBV7-2	NA	CASSPLGTTNYGYTF	TGTGCCAGCAGCCCACTCGGGACAACTAACTATGGCTACACCTTC
NA	TRBJ1-2	TRBV6-6	NA	CASSNLQGPGYGYTF	TGTGCCAGCAGCAACTTACAGGGTCCCGGCTATGGCTACACCTTC
NA	TRBJ2-5	TRBV27	NA	CASKQRQETQYF	TGTGCCAGCAAGCAGCGTCAAGAGACCCAGTACTTC
NA	TRBJ1-1	TRBV7-2	NA	CASSITRANTEAFF	TGTGCCAGCAGCATAACGCGAGCTAACACTGAAGCTTTCTTT
NA	TRBJ2-1	TRBV7-2	TRBD2	CASSRGPAGAFNEQFF	TGTGCCAGCAGCCGGGGGCCAGCGGGAGCTTTCAATGAGCAGTTCTTC
NA	TRBJ1-6	TRBV10-3	TRBD1	CAISEAPGQKNSPLHF	TGTGCCATCAGTGAGGCCCCGGGACAGAAGAATTCACCCCTCCACTTT
once	TRBJ2-7	TRBV6-5	TRBD1	CASSPRQGPYEQYF	TGTGCCAGCAGCCCGCGACAGGGACCCTACGAGCAGTACTTC
NA	TRBJ2-5	TRBV30	TRBD2	CAWSRWEGRQETQYF	TGTGCCTGGAGTCGGTGGGAGGGCCGGCAAGAGACCCAGTACTTC
NA	TRBJ1-6	TRBV15	NA	CATSREHDYNSPLHF	TGTGCCACCAGCAGAGAACATGATTATAATTCACCCCTCCACTTT
few	TRBJ1-3	TRBV3-1/TRBV3-2	TRBD1	CASSTHTGAGNTIYF	TGTGCCAGCAGCACCCACACAGGGGCTGGAAACACCATATATTTT
NA	TRBJ1-2	TRBV7-9	TRBD1	CASSRQGPEFGYTF	TGTGCCAGCAGCCGACAGGGGCCTGAGTTTGGCTACACCTTC
NA	TRBJ2-5	TRBV2	NA	CASSAQGVSQETQYF	TGTGCCAGCAGTGCTCAAGGGGTGTCACAAGAGACCCAGTACTTC
NA	TRBJ1-2	TRBV3-1/TRBV3-2	NA	CASSQDRRGGAGYTF	TGTGCCAGCAGCCAAGATAGGCGAGGGGGGGCTGGCTACACCTTC